This paragraph reports one T cell receptor beta chain. Its antigen is undetermined. Naive CD8 cells, CD45RO-negative and positively selected for CCR7, excluded terminally differentiated effector memory CD45RA+ cells. Data came from immunoSEQ multiplex PCR; TCRdb stores just in-frame clones and leaves some out. This table has about 820,000 clones, about 91% appearing once. The sample originates from a study of shared clonotypes between healthy human individuals. The germline V gene encodes CDR1 MGHDK and CDR2 SYGVNS. V dropped 0 bases and J dropped 5 bases, with 13 bases sitting between them. The CDR3 sequence is 15 residues long. Study-wide points: Clonotype sharing across a few donors was observed for about 4.8% of naive CD4 clonotypes. Clonotypes shared by all four donors outscored non-shared clonotypes in generation probability.

The chain joins TRBV25-1 to TRBJ2-5; D not certain. Material for sequencing was naive CD8+ T cells sorted from blood. The sequence was obtained from a man aged 25 to 40 in good health. The CDR3 DNA is TGTGCCAGCAGTGAATATATCACAGCTGGGGAGACCCAGTACTTC. It encodes CASSEYITAGETQYF.